Presented here are 28 T cell receptor beta chains from one specimen sequenced in a study of cytomegalovirus exposure and HLA in healthy donors. Researchers ran the PCR with 60 Vbeta and 13 Jbeta primers. Clones were sequenced by immunoSEQ multiplex PCR, and TCRdb holds only the in-frame ones, with some missing. The sample has 65,000 to 90,000 clones, roughly 77% seen once. Specimen: PBMCs. The source is a man in his 60s in good health and CMV-seronegative.

The V gene is TRBV7-2, the J gene TRBJ1-3; D might be TRBD1 (5 bases). Germline values: CDR1 SGHTA, CDR2 FQGNSA. CDR3 length equals 14 residues. Deletions cut 1 base from V and 6 bases from J, with 10 bases between. The CDR3: CASSLGRVENTIYF. CDR3 coding DNA: TGTGCCAGCAGCTTAGGCAGGGTTGAAAACACCATATATTTT.

As for this clone: Germline is not matched at one junction end, which may reflect a read error. The chain uses TRBV7-9 and TRBJ2-7; D ambiguous. In germline, CDR1 is SEHNR, CDR2 FQNEAQ (reference sequence). The length of the CDR3 is 13 residues. The CDR3 reads CASSLDGSYEQHF. DNA of the CDR3: TGTGCCAGCAGCTTAGACGGGTCCTACGAGCAGCACTTC.

This clone has only a few counts. V and J are TRBV2 and TRBJ1-2; D is unclear. The CDR3 sequence is 13 residues long. V shed 5 bases and J shed 4 bases, with 11 bases lying between them. From germline, CDR1 is SNHLY and CDR2 FYNNEI. The DNA of the CDR3 is TGTGCCAGCAGTCCGACCCGGGGCTATGGCTACACCTTC. This sequence encodes CASSPTRGYGYTF.

The rearrangement uses TRBV2 and TRBJ1-2, with 7 bases matching TRBD1. The CDR3 totals 14 residues. The germline gives CDR1 SNHLY, CDR2 FYNNEI. V gave up 6 bases and J gave up 8 bases; unmatched junction bases: 12. CDR3 protein: CASSPSYRGGGYTF. CDR3 sequence (DNA): TGTGCCAGCAGCCCGAGTTACAGGGGAGGCGGCTACACCTTC.

The genes are TRBV27 and TRBJ2-3, with D perhaps TRBD2 (5 bases). CDR1 is MNHEY and CDR2 is SMNVEV in the germline V gene (reference sequence). This CDR3 is 16 amino acids long. V lost 0 bases to trimming and J lost 4 bases, with 14 bases between them. In DNA form, the CDR3 reads TGTGCCAGCAGTTTATCGAGGGCGGTGGGGTCAGATACGCAGTATTTT. It specifies CASSLSRAVGSDTQYF.

On this clone: In the same sample, other DNA sequences code for this CDR3. V is TRBV11-2 and J is TRBJ1-1; TRBD1 matches at 7 bases. This CDR3 has 16 residues. Germline loops: CDR1 SGHAT, CDR2 FQNNGV. J was trimmed by 1 base and V by 1 base; bases with no gene match: 6. CDR3 sequence: CASSLVMGQPNTEAFF. The CDR3 DNA sequence: TGTGCCAGCAGCTTAGTTATGGGACAGCCGAACACTGAAGCTTTCTTT.

The chain employs TRBV2 and TRBJ1-2; 7 nucleotides match TRBD1. CDR3 length equals 16 residues. The germline V gene encodes CDR1 SNHLY and CDR2 FYNNEI. Trimming at V came to 9 bases and at J to 1 base, leaving 14 bases not matched to a gene. In DNA, the CDR3 is TGTGCCAGAGGGAAAGGGGGCGCGGTCTATAACTATGGCTACACCTTC. The encoded protein is CARGKGGAVYNYGYTF.

The gene calls are TRBV7-8 and TRBJ2-7, with a possible D match to TRBD2 (6 bases). The CDR3 covers 14 residues. V was pared by 5 bases and J by 0 bases, with 11 bases between. In germline, CDR1 is SGHVS, CDR2 FQNEAQ. The DNA of the CDR3 is TGTGCCAGCAGCCACGGGACTCCCTCCTACGAGCAGTACTTC. It encodes CASSHGTPSYEQYF.

The chain carries TRBV2 and TRBJ2-1, with TRBD1 identical over 10 bases. This CDR3 comprises 17 residues. Germline CDR1 and CDR2: SNHLY and FYNNEI. The ends lost 5 bases at V and 2 bases at J; junction bases unmatched: 9. The CDR3 spells CASSTPPGQGTYNEQFF. The CDR3 DNA is TGTGCCAGCAGTACTCCTCCGGGACAGGGGACCTACAATGAGCAGTTCTTC. Combining the CDR3 with reference TRBV2 and TRBJ2-1 gives the whole variable domain EPEVTQTPSHQVTQMGQEVILRCVPISNHLYFYWYRQILGQKVEFLVSFYNNEISEKSEIFDDQFSVERPDGSNFTLKIRSTKLEDSAMYFCASSTPPGQGTYNEQFFGPGTRLTVL.

The chain carries TRBV19 and TRBJ2-4; 8 bases map to TRBD1. The CDR3 runs to 12 residues. Trimming took 4 bases from V and 8 from J; bases not matched to a gene: 1. Germline V gives CDR1 LNHDA, CDR2 SQIVND (reference sequence). The CDR3 nucleotides are TGTGCCAGTAGTAGGGGACAGGACATTCAGTACTTC. Amino acid sequence: CASSRGQDIQYF.

V gene TRBV2 combines with J gene TRBJ2-5, with TRBD1 matching 11 bases. V lost 6 bases, J lost 5 bases, and 8 bases stayed unmatched. CDR1 is SNHLY, CDR2 FYNNEI, per germline. The CDR3 length is 15 residues. This chain's CDR3 is CASSLGQGVVETQYF. Written as DNA, the CDR3 is TGTGCCAGCAGCCTGGGACAGGGGGTGGTGGAGACCCAGTACTTC.

The rearrangement links TRBV27 to TRBJ1-5; the D is unclear. CDR1 is MNHEY and CDR2 is SMNVEV in the germline V gene (reference sequence). The CDR3 sequence is 17 residues long. V lost 6 bases to trimming and J lost 1 base, with 19 bases between them. The CDR3 here is CASSQWKTTSSNQPQHF. The CDR3, as DNA: TGTGCCAGCAGCCAATGGAAAACAACTAGCAGCAATCAGCCCCAGCATTTT.

The genes are TRBV9 and TRBJ2-4; D is possibly TRBD2 (5 bases). V lost 0 bases to trimming and J lost 3 bases, with 7 bases between them. The CDR3 spans 14 residues. The germline gives CDR1 SGDLS, CDR2 YYNGEE. CDR3 sequence reads: CASSVGGGKNIQYF. The CDR3 nucleotides are TGTGCCAGCAGCGTAGGTGGAGGCAAAAACATTCAGTACTTC.

This rearrangement joins TRBV18 to TRBJ1-2; D unresolved. The V end lost 2 bases, the J end lost 1 base, and 5 bases lay between the germline ends. CDR3 size: 13 residues. Germline V CDR1 and CDR2: KGHSH, LQKENI. CDR3 sequence (DNA): TGTGCCAGCTCACCAACGGGTAACTATGGCTACACCTTC. Its protein product is CASSPTGNYGYTF.

This chain connects TRBV5-1 to TRBJ1-1; TRBD1 aligns across 7 bases. Trimming at V came to 4 bases and at J to 6 bases, leaving 6 bases not matched to a gene. The length of the CDR3 is 13 residues. The germline V gene has CDR1 SGHRS and CDR2 YFSETQ. CDR3 region: CASSPGDRPEAFF. The CDR3 DNA sequence: TGCGCCAGCAGCCCTGGGGACAGACCTGAAGCTTTCTTT.

The genes are TRBV11-3 and TRBJ2-7; possibly TRBD1 for D (5 bases). V was pared by 3 bases and J by 6 bases, with 12 bases between. Germline loops: CDR1 SGHNT, CDR2 YENEEA. The CDR3 is 13 amino acids. The CDR3 is CASSFRERSEQYF. CDR3 DNA: TGTGCCAGCAGCTTCAGGGAACGGTCCGAGCAGTACTTC.

This clone has a single count. The V gene is TRBV15, the J gene TRBJ2-5; 7 positions match TRBD2. V lost 8 bases and J lost 4; bases outside the gene matches: 19. This CDR3 has 17 residues. Germline values: CDR1 LNHNV, CDR2 YYDKDF (reference sequence). The CDR3 nucleotides are TGTGCCACCTCCCTCTCCGGCGGGGGTTGGGAGAGAGAGACCCAGTACTTC. Its translation is CATSLSGGGWERETQYF.

The table lists this clone with many counts. The chain carries TRBV7-9 and TRBJ1-1, with D possibly TRBD1 on 5 matching bases. The CDR3 covers 12 residues. The V gene's germline CDR1 is SEHNR and CDR2 FQNEAQ (reference sequence). The V end lost 5 bases, the J end lost 11 bases, and 15 bases lay between the germline ends. CDR3 amino acids: CASSRGGVQAFF. In DNA form, the CDR3 reads TGTGCCAGCAGCCGCGGGGGGGTTCAGGCTTTCTTT.

The chain carries TRBV4-2 and TRBJ2-3; TRBD1 aligns across 8 bases. With V trimmed by 0 bases and J by 4 bases, 3 bases remained unmatched. Germline CDR1 is LGHNA and CDR2 is YNFKEQ. The CDR3 length is 15 residues. CDR3: CASSQEGQESDTQYF. CDR3 DNA sequence: TGTGCCAGCAGCCAAGAGGGACAGGAATCAGATACGCAGTATTTT.

This clone was seen more than once but under ten times. The CDR3 loop reads CASSLIQGNTEAFF. DNA for the CDR3: TGTGCCAGCAGCCTCATTCAGGGGAACACTGAAGCTTTCTTT. This chain joins TRBV6-1 and TRBJ1-1; possibly TRBD1 for D (5 bases). Germline V gene sequence: CDR1 MNHNS, CDR2 SASEGT. Deletions cut 6 bases from V and 1 base from J, with 12 bases between. This CDR3 is built from 14 residues.

The chain recombines TRBV19 with TRBJ2-1; D ambiguous. This CDR3 contains 13 residues. V was trimmed by 2 bases and J by 4 bases, leaving 6 bases between them. The V gene's germline CDR1 is LNHDA and CDR2 SQIVND (reference sequence). CDR3 sequence: CASSIPTYNEQFF. DNA for the CDR3: TGTGCCAGTAGTATACCCACATACAATGAGCAGTTCTTC.

The chain recombines TRBV9 with TRBJ2-7; perhaps TRBD1 as D (6 bases). The V and J ends lost 3 bases and 0 bases respectively, with 10 bases between them. This CDR3 contains 14 residues. Per the germline V gene, CDR1 is SGDLS and CDR2 is YYNGEE. The CDR3 DNA reads as TGTGCCAGCAGCGACCGGGACATCTCCTACGAGCAGTACTTC. Protein: CASSDRDISYEQYF.

This clone was picked up one time. V is TRBV5-1 and J is TRBJ1-2, with TRBD1 as a possible D gene (6 bases). CDR1 and CDR2 from the germline V gene are SGHRS and YFSETQ. The CDR3 has 14 amino acids. Between the trimmed V and J ends, which lost 4 bases and 7 bases, there was a span of 17 bases. The CDR3: CASSQATGSSGYTF. The CDR3 DNA is TGCGCCAGCAGCCAGGCCACAGGGTCGAGTGGCTACACCTTC.

This clone was seen only once. The gene calls are TRBV18 and TRBJ2-1, with 7 bases aligning to TRBD1. J was trimmed by 0 bases and V by 5 bases; bases with no gene match: 10. CDR3 length: 17 amino acids. Germline loops: CDR1 KGHSH, CDR2 LQKENI. Here the CDR3 DNA reads TGTGCCAGCTCATCAAAGGCAGGGGGAAGCTCCTACAATGAGCAGTTCTTC. Translation: CASSSKAGGSSYNEQFF.

The chain has TRBV18 and TRBJ1-2; D call uncertain. Germline V gives CDR1 KGHSH, CDR2 LQKENI. V was shortened by 0 bases and J by 6 bases, with 26 bases between the two germline ends. The CDR3 consists of 19 residues. The DNA of the CDR3 is TGTGCCAGCTCACCACCGGATACCGTCTCGGCAGGCGCCGTTGATGGCTACACCTTC. Translated, it gives CASSPPDTVSAGAVDGYTF.

This clone appeared once. The DNA of the CDR3 is TGTGCCAGCAGCTCGGACGGACTAGCGGGTGGAGGGACCCAGTACTTC. Translation gives CASSSDGLAGGGTQYF. The chain uses TRBV7-9 and TRBJ2-5; 11 positions match TRBD2. This CDR3 has 16 residues. The germline CDR1 and CDR2 sequences are SEHNR and FQNEAQ (reference sequence). V lost 4 bases and J lost 7; bases outside the gene matches: 11.

This clone was detected ten times or more. The rearrangement joins TRBV19 to TRBJ1-1, with 9 positions matching TRBD1. The J segment lost 10 bases and the V segment lost 5 bases, leaving 8 bases of the junction unmatched. Germline values: CDR1 LNHDA, CDR2 SQIVND (reference sequence). The CDR3 has 13 amino acids. The CDR3 here is CASSPRDRAGAFF. For the CDR3, the DNA is TGTGCCAGTAGTCCCCGGGACAGGGCTGGAGCTTTCTTT.

The V and J genes are TRBV27 and TRBJ2-2; 7 nucleotides line up with TRBD2. Germline trimming cut 10 bases from V and 4 bases from J; bases unmatched to any gene: 9. CDR3 length equals 14 residues. Germline loops: CDR1 MNHEY, CDR2 SMNVEV (reference sequence). This CDR3 is CATGGPRLTGELFF. The CDR3 region has the DNA TGTGCCACGGGGGGACCGAGACTCACCGGGGAGCTGTTTTTT.